This T cell receptor beta chain was documented in a study of T cell changes during pregnancy in multiple sclerosis. The repertoire was sequenced with immunoSEQ multiplex PCR; TCRdb's copy has only in-frame clones and lacks some. The table has fewer than 90,000 clones, 85% to 95% seen once. This clonotype was sampled from a female donor in good health, enrolled as a control in a pregnancy study. The sequences come from peripheral blood, collected in the third trimester of pregnancy.

In DNA, the CDR3 is TGTGCCAGCTCACCGGGACAGGGGAACGAAAAACTGTTTTTT. Residues: CASSPGQGNEKLFF. The chain combines TRBV18 with TRBJ1-4; 10 nucleotides match TRBD1. The CDR3 is 14 residues long. The V segment lost 3 bases and the J segment 8 bases; nucleotides outside the gene matches: 3. Germline lookup yields CDR1 KGHSH and CDR2 LQKENI.